The following is a T cell receptor (beta chain) sequence with its context. As yet, its antigen is unknown. These data originate in a study of T-cell reconstitution after alpha-beta-depleted transplantation in children. Study outcomes and limitations: It was newly produced T cells that mostly accounted for T-cell counts and diversity one year after transplant. Reported findings indicate that, about two months after transplant, alpha-beta T cells came from several hundred expanded clones, which were derived from non-depleted graft cells. Surviving thymic progenitors and recipient T cells were the source of high TCRbeta diversity at day 60 in some patients.

The authors prepared the TCRbeta library with unique molecular identifiers. One entry per CDR3 protein results from TCRdb running MiXCR on the PCR reads. The repertoire holds about 120,000 distinct CDR3 sequences, with under 30% as singletons. CDR3 size: 16 residues. Trimming took off 0 bases at V and 0 bases at J, with 6 bases between the two ends. CDR1 LGHNA and CDR2 YNFKEQ come from the germline V gene. V is TRBV4-2 and J is TRBJ1-6; the D is unclear. The sequencing here drew on PBMCs, mostly from graft donor cells, taken 180 days after TCRalphabeta/CD19-depleted stem cell transplant. The TCR comes from a male patient between 2 and 10 years old who had a stem cell transplant for chronic granulomatous disease, so the T cells may come from the graft donor. The CDR3 here is CASSQEPSSYNSPLHF. Here the CDR3 DNA reads TGTGCCAGCAGCCAAGAACCGAGCTCCTATAATTCACCCCTCCACTTT.